Listed below are T cell receptor beta chains from one sample, sequenced in a study of T cells in Graves' hyperthyroidism and ophthalmopathy. TCRdb ran MiXCR on the multiplex PCR reads and lists one entry per CDR3 protein. The sample contains roughly 720,000 distinct CDR3 sequences, 17% of which appear only once. The sequencing input was blood. The receptor source for this set is a man in his forties or fifties with Graves' hyperthyroidism. Both conserved end residues are part of each CDR3. A D gene is named only where the DNA matches it firmly. Some rows have no size entry. The others give once, few or many, or a class for an expanded clone.

J gene: TRBJ2-1
V gene: TRBV12-5
clone size: many
D gene: TRBD2
CDR3 protein: CASGFNPPIAGAYYNEQFF
CDR3 DNA: TGTGCTAGTGGTTTTAACCCTCCGATAGCGGGAGCCTACTACAATGAGCAGTTCTTC

J gene: TRBJ2-4
V gene: TRBV11-2
clone size: few
D gene: TRBD2
CDR3 protein: CASRSSRGGVQNIQYF
CDR3 DNA: TGTGCCAGCAGATCCAGCCGGGGAGGGGTCCAAAACATTCAGTACTTC

J gene: TRBJ2-5
V gene: TRBV2
clone size: many
D gene: NA
CDR3 protein: CASSWTQETQYF
CDR3 DNA: TGTGCCAGCAGCTGGACACAAGAGACCCAGTACTTC

J gene: TRBJ2-7
V gene: TRBV5-1
clone size: many
D gene: NA
CDR3 protein: CASSLTGPGEQYF
CDR3 DNA: TGCGCCAGCAGCTTAACCGGCCCAGGAGAGCAGTACTTC

J gene: TRBJ2-7
V gene: TRBV20-1
clone size: few
D gene: NA
CDR3 protein: CSARIEYEQYF
CDR3 DNA: TGCAGTGCTAGAATCGAGTACGAGCAGTACTTC

J gene: TRBJ2-3
V gene: TRBV28
clone size: NA
D gene: NA
CDR3 protein: CASRTQTDTQYF
CDR3 DNA: TGTGCCAGCAGAACCCAAACAGATACGCAGTATTTT

J gene: TRBJ1-6
V gene: TRBV28
clone size: many
D gene: TRBD1
CDR3 protein: CASSPDRETGSPLHF
CDR3 DNA: TGTGCCAGCAGTCCAGACAGGGAAACGGGCTCACCCCTCCACTTT

J gene: TRBJ2-1
V gene: TRBV9
clone size: few
D gene: TRBD2
CDR3 protein: CASSTGTSDSGQFF
CDR3 DNA: TGTGCCAGCAGCACCGGGACTAGCGATTCGGGGCAGTTCTTC

J gene: TRBJ1-2
V gene: TRBV3-1
clone size: few
D gene: NA
CDR3 protein: CASSQEGQTRRGYTF
CDR3 DNA: TGTGCCAGCAGCCAAGAGGGGCAGACCCGGCGGGGCTACACCTTC

J gene: TRBJ2-7
V gene: TRBV15
clone size: NA
D gene: NA
CDR3 protein: CATSTPGRDTYEQYF
CDR3 DNA: TGTGCCACCAGCACTCCGGGACGGGACACCTACGAGCAGTACTTC

J gene: TRBJ1-2
V gene: TRBV30
clone size: few
D gene: TRBD1
CDR3 protein: CAWSGNWGQGPNLSYGYTF
CDR3 DNA: TGTGCCTGGAGTGGTAATTGGGGACAGGGGCCGAACCTTTCCTATGGCTACACCTTC

J gene: TRBJ1-5
V gene: TRBV6-1
clone size: few
D gene: TRBD1
CDR3 protein: CASSRLGVQGRYQPQHF
CDR3 DNA: TGTGCCAGCAGTCGCCTAGGCGTACAGGGGAGATATCAGCCCCAGCATTTT

J gene: TRBJ1-2
V gene: TRBV15
clone size: few
D gene: NA
CDR3 protein: CATSRDRLTYGYTF
CDR3 DNA: TGTGCCACCAGCAGAGATAGACTGACCTATGGCTACACCTTC

J gene: TRBJ1-5
V gene: TRBV19
clone size: many
D gene: NA
CDR3 protein: CASSLSPRDPSNQPQHF
CDR3 DNA: TGTGCCAGTAGTCTCTCCCCCCGGGATCCTAGCAATCAGCCCCAGCATTTT

J gene: TRBJ2-3
V gene: TRBV20-1
clone size: few
D gene: TRBD1
CDR3 protein: CSARGTASTDTQYF
CDR3 DNA: TGCAGTGCTAGGGGGACAGCCTCCACAGATACGCAGTATTTT

J gene: TRBJ2-1
V gene: TRBV20-1
clone size: few
D gene: NA
CDR3 protein: CSASLTSGKNEQFF
CDR3 DNA: TGCAGTGCTAGTCTGACTTCGGGAAAGAATGAGCAGTTCTTC

J gene: TRBJ1-5
V gene: TRBV19
clone size: few
D gene: NA
CDR3 protein: CASTLRAGNQPQHF
CDR3 DNA: TGTGCCAGTACTTTAAGGGCCGGCAATCAGCCCCAGCATTTT

J gene: TRBJ2-4
V gene: TRBV30
clone size: NA
D gene: NA
CDR3 protein: CAWSEGSGAKNIQYF
CDR3 DNA: TGTGCCTGGAGTGAAGGTAGCGGAGCCAAAAACATTCAGTACTTC

J gene: TRBJ2-5
V gene: TRBV9
clone size: many
D gene: TRBD2
CDR3 protein: CASSAGTSQYQETQYF
CDR3 DNA: TGTGCCAGCAGCGCCGGGACTAGCCAGTACCAAGAGACCCAGTACTTC

J gene: TRBJ2-6
V gene: TRBV6-2/TRBV6-3
clone size: many
D gene: NA
CDR3 protein: CASSRGAGANVLTF
CDR3 DNA: TGTGCCAGCAGTAGGGGGGCCGGGGCCAACGTCCTGACTTTC

J gene: TRBJ1-4
V gene: TRBV6-1
clone size: NA
D gene: NA
CDR3 protein: CASSYLAATDNEKLFF
CDR3 DNA: TGTGCCAGCAGTTACCTTGCCGCGACAGATAATGAAAAACTGTTTTTT

J gene: TRBJ2-7
V gene: TRBV30
clone size: few
D gene: NA
CDR3 protein: CAWNRDRAAYEQYF
CDR3 DNA: TGTGCCTGGAATCGGGACCGAGCCGCCTACGAGCAGTACTTC

J gene: TRBJ2-2
V gene: TRBV11-2
clone size: few
D gene: NA
CDR3 protein: CASSLTRDTGELFF
CDR3 DNA: TGTGCCAGCAGCTTAACCAGGGACACCGGGGAGCTGTTTTTT

J gene: TRBJ2-3
V gene: TRBV28
clone size: NA
D gene: NA
CDR3 protein: CATGGIDTQYF
CDR3 DNA: TGTGCCACCGGCGGGATAGATACGCAGTATTTT

J gene: TRBJ1-1
V gene: TRBV10-1
clone size: NA
D gene: NA
CDR3 protein: CASSDVGSVNTEAFF
CDR3 DNA: TGCGCCAGCAGTGATGTTGGTTCGGTTAACACTGAAGCTTTCTTT

J gene: TRBJ1-5
V gene: TRBV12-3/TRBV12-4
clone size: few
D gene: NA
CDR3 protein: CASSYVGGNQPQHF
CDR3 DNA: TGTGCCAGCAGTTATGTGGGCGGGAATCAGCCCCAGCATTTT

J gene: TRBJ2-5
V gene: TRBV12-3/TRBV12-4
clone size: many
D gene: TRBD1
CDR3 protein: CASRGRRDRGQETQYF
CDR3 DNA: TGTGCCAGCAGAGGCCGCCGGGACAGGGGACAAGAGACCCAGTACTTC

J gene: TRBJ2-3
V gene: TRBV7-6
clone size: many
D gene: NA
CDR3 protein: CASSLAVSGSQTDTQYF
CDR3 DNA: TGTGCCAGCAGCCTCGCCGTATCCGGGTCCCAGACAGATACGCAGTATTTT

J gene: TRBJ2-4
V gene: TRBV3-1
clone size: NA
D gene: NA
CDR3 protein: CASSQQGRNNKNIQYF
CDR3 DNA: TGTGCCAGCAGCCAACAGGGCCGAAATAACAAAAACATTCAGTACTTC

J gene: TRBJ1-1
V gene: TRBV10-3
clone size: NA
D gene: NA
CDR3 protein: CAISSTWDTEAFF
CDR3 DNA: TGTGCCATCAGTTCAACATGGGACACTGAAGCTTTCTTT

J gene: TRBJ2-7
V gene: TRBV28
clone size: NA
D gene: NA
CDR3 protein: CASSSQPWDVNYEQYF
CDR3 DNA: TGTGCCAGCAGTTCCCAGCCATGGGACGTCAACTACGAGCAGTACTTC

J gene: TRBJ1-1
V gene: TRBV19
clone size: many
D gene: NA
CDR3 protein: CASSTPTSGTPEAFF
CDR3 DNA: TGTGCCAGTAGTACTCCAACCTCCGGGACACCTGAAGCTTTCTTT

J gene: TRBJ2-1
V gene: TRBV7-2
clone size: many
D gene: NA
CDR3 protein: CASSLVYNEQFF
CDR3 DNA: TGTGCCAGCAGCTTAGTCTACAATGAGCAGTTCTTC

J gene: TRBJ2-3
V gene: TRBV27
clone size: many
D gene: NA
CDR3 protein: CASSFVGDTQYF
CDR3 DNA: TGTGCCAGCAGTTTCGTTGGAGATACGCAGTATTTT

J gene: TRBJ1-5
V gene: TRBV27
clone size: many
D gene: TRBD1
CDR3 protein: CASSLSGTGGQPQHF
CDR3 DNA: TGTGCCAGCAGTTTATCAGGGACAGGGGGCCAGCCCCAGCATTTT

J gene: TRBJ1-5
V gene: TRBV20-1
clone size: NA
D gene: NA
CDR3 protein: CSASPKGGRQVWPQHF
CDR3 DNA: TGCAGTGCTAGCCCCAAGGGTGGACGGCAAGTGTGGCCCCAGCATTTT

J gene: TRBJ1-1
V gene: TRBV28
clone size: many
D gene: NA
CDR3 protein: CASSPLLVNTEAFF
CDR3 DNA: TGTGCCAGCAGTCCCCTATTGGTGAACACTGAAGCTTTCTTT

J gene: TRBJ2-3
V gene: TRBV18
clone size: NA
D gene: NA
CDR3 protein: CASSQLLLAGSTDTQYF
CDR3 DNA: TGTGCCAGCTCACAACTCCTATTAGCTGGGAGCACAGATACGCAGTATTTT

J gene: TRBJ1-3
V gene: TRBV6-2/TRBV6-3
clone size: NA
D gene: NA
CDR3 protein: CASSYSMQGSGNTIYF
CDR3 DNA: TGTGCCAGCAGTTACTCGATGCAGGGCTCTGGAAACACCATATATTTT

J gene: TRBJ1-4
V gene: TRBV7-9
clone size: few
D gene: NA
CDR3 protein: CASSLAFREPTNEKLFF
CDR3 DNA: TGTGCCAGCAGCTTAGCTTTTCGTGAGCCAACTAATGAAAAACTGTTTTTT

J gene: TRBJ2-7
V gene: TRBV20-1
clone size: NA
D gene: NA
CDR3 protein: CSARVGGVRSEQYF
CDR3 DNA: TGCAGTGCTAGAGTGGGGGGAGTACGTTCCGAGCAGTACTTC

J gene: TRBJ2-7
V gene: TRBV28
clone size: NA
D gene: TRBD2
CDR3 protein: CASTNGGRGGEQYF
CDR3 DNA: TGTGCCAGCACCAATGGCGGGAGGGGCGGCGAGCAGTACTTC

J gene: TRBJ2-3
V gene: TRBV6-1
clone size: few
D gene: TRBD2
CDR3 protein: CASSVRTSGGPDTQYF
CDR3 DNA: TGTGCCAGCAGTGTACGGACTAGCGGGGGGCCAGATACGCAGTATTTT

J gene: TRBJ2-7
V gene: TRBV5-1
clone size: NA
D gene: NA
CDR3 protein: CASSLGAPIGEQYF
CDR3 DNA: TGCGCCAGCAGCCTAGGGGCCCCGATTGGGGAGCAGTACTTC

J gene: TRBJ2-7
V gene: TRBV2
clone size: NA
D gene: NA
CDR3 protein: CASSAPRWAASSYEQYF
CDR3 DNA: TGTGCCAGCAGTGCTCCCCGATGGGCGGCGAGCTCCTACGAGCAGTACTTC